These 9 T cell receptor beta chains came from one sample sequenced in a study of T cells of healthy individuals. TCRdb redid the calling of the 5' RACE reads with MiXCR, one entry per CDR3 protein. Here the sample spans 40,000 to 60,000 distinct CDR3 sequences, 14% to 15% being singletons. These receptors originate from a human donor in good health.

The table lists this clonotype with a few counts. In nucleotides, the CDR3 is TGCGCCAGCAGCTTGGGAGGTGGGGACACAGATACGCAGTATTTT. It yields the protein CASSLGGGDTDTQYF. V usage is TRBV5-1 and J usage is TRBJ2-3; D is undetermined. Germline assignment: CDR1 SGHRS and CDR2 YFSETQ. The CDR3 has 15 amino acids. The V end lost 0 bases, the J end lost 2 bases, and 10 bases lay between the germline ends.

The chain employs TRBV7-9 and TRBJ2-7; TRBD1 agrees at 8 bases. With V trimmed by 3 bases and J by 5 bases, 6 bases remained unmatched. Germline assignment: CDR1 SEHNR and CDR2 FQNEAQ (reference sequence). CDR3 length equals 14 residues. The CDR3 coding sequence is TGTGCCAGCAGCTTTGGGACAGGAAAACACGAGCAGTACTTC. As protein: CASSFGTGKHEQYF.

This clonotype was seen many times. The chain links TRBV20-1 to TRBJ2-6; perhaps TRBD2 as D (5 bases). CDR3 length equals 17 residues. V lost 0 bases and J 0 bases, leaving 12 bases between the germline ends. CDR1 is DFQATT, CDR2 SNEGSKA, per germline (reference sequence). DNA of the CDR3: TGCAGTGCTAGAGAGTTCGGGGTCCCCTCTGGGGCCAACGTCCTGACTTTC. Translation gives CSAREFGVPSGANVLTF.

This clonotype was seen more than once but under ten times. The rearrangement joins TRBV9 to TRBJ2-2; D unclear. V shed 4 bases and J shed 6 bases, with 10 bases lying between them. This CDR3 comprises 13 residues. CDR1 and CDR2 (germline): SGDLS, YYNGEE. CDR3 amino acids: CASSPRGPGELFF. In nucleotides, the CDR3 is TGTGCCAGCAGCCCTCGCGGACCCGGGGAGCTGTTTTTT.

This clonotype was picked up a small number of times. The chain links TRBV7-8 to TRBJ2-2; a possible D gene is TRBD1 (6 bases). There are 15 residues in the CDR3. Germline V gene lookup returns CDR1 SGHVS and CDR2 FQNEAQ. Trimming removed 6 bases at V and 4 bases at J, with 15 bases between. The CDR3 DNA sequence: TGTGCCAGCAGACCAACCGACAGGCCCACCGGGGAGCTGTTTTTT. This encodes CASRPTDRPTGELFF.

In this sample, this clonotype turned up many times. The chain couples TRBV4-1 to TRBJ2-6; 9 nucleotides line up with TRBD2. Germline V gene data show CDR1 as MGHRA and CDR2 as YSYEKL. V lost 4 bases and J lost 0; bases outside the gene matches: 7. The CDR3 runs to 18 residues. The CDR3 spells CASSPYGGRASGANVLTF. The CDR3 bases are TGCGCCAGCAGCCCCTACGGCGGGAGGGCCTCTGGGGCCAACGTCCTGACTTTC.

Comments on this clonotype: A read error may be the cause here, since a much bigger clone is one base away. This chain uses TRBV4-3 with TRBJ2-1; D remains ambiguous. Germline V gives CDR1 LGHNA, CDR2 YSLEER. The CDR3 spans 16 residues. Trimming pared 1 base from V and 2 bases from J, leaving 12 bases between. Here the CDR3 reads CASSQVGSRAYNEQFF. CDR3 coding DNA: TGCGCCAGCAGCCAAGTTGGGTCTAGGGCCTACAATGAGCAGTTCTTC.

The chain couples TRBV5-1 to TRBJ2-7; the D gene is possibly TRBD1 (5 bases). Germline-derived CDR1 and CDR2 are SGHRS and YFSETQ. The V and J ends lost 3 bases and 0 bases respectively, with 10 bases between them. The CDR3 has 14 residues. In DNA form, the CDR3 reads TGCGCCAGCAGCTCGCAGGGCAGCTCCTACGAGCAGTACTTC. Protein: CASSSQGSSYEQYF.

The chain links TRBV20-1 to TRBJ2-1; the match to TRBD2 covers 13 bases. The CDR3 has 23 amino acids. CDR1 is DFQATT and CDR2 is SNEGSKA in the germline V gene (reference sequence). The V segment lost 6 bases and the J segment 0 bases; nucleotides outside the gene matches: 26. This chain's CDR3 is CSALGGLAGPGGGLRSSYNEQFF. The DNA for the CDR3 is TGCAGTGCCCTAGGGGGACTAGCGGGACCAGGGGGGGGGCTCCGAAGCTCCTACAATGAGCAGTTCTTC.